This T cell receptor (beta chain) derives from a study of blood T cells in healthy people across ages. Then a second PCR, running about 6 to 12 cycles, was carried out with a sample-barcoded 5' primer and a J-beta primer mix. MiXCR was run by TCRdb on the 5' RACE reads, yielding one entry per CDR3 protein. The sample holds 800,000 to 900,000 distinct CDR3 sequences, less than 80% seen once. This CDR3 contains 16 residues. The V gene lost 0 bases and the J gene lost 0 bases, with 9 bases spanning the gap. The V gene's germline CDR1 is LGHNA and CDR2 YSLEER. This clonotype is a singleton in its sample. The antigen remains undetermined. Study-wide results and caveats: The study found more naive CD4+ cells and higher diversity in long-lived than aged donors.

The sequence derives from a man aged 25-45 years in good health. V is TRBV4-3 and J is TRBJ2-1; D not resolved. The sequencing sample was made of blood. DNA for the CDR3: TGCGCCAGCAGCCAAGATTACAGCTTCTCCTACAATGAGCAGTTCTTC. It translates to CASSQDYSFSYNEQFF.